The present TCR beta chain was sequenced within a study of T cell repertoires in cytomegalovirus infection. TCRdb itself ran the reads through MiXCR, one entry per CDR3 protein. This sample has about 140,000 distinct CDR3 sequences, with under 8% found just once. Germline V CDR1 and CDR2: MNHNY, SVGAGI (reference sequence). The CDR3 length is 13 residues. The germline V and J ends were trimmed by 8 bases and 6 bases, with 16 bases remaining between them. The chain is built from TRBV6-6 and TRBJ1-2; no definite D call. The clonotype was recovered from a human donor in good health (CMV status not recorded). Some clones in this sample may be carry-over from other donors' samples. Sequences were obtained from PBMCs. CDR3 region: CASGWSSGNGYTF. The CDR3 DNA reads TGTGCCAGCGGTTGGTCCTCCGGGAATGGCTACACCTTC.